This passage covers 8 T cell receptor beta chains from one sample sequenced in a study of OX40 agonist ivuxolimab in advanced cancers. The repertoire was sequenced with immunoSEQ multiplex PCR; TCRdb's copy has only in-frame clones and lacks some. This table has some 50,000 clones, over 65% appearing once. The specimen was CD4+ or CD8+ T cells sorted from blood, collected in a trial of the OX40 agonist ivuxolimab. The source of these receptors is an adult with an advanced solid tumor such as melanoma, head and neck, liver or kidney cancer.

The genes are TRBV19 and TRBJ2-3; D gene unclear. V lost 6 bases and J 2 bases, leaving 9 bases between the germline ends. Germline lookup yields CDR1 LNHDA and CDR2 SQIVND (reference sequence). This CDR3 has 13 amino acids. The CDR3 here is CASSVRHTDTQYF. The DNA of the CDR3 is TGTGCCAGTAGCGTCCGCCACACAGATACGCAGTATTTT.

The chain carries TRBV27 and TRBJ1-1, with 7 bases matching TRBD1. Germline assignment: CDR1 MNHEY and CDR2 SMNVEV (reference sequence). This CDR3 has 12 residues. V lost 6 bases, J lost 8 bases, and 6 bases stayed unmatched. The CDR3 region is CASSYMGQEAFF. The CDR3 nucleotides are TGTGCCAGCAGCTATATGGGACAGGAAGCTTTCTTT.

The J gene is TRBJ2-5, the V gene TRBV20-1, with D uncertain. This CDR3 is 11 amino acids long. V gave up 7 bases and J gave up 5 bases, with 11 bases separating them. CDR1 and CDR2 from the germline V gene are DFQATT and SNEGSKA (reference sequence). The CDR3 nucleotides are TGCAGTGTCCCGGTCGGGGAGACCCAGTACTTC. This translates into CSVPVGETQYF.

This clone appeared a single time. The chain carries TRBV7-9 and TRBJ2-3, with TRBD2 matching 8 bases. There are 17 residues in the CDR3. Germline CDR1 and CDR2: SEHNR and FQNEAQ (reference sequence). After removal of 5 bases from V and 1 base from J, the junction contained 11 bases not matched to a gene. CDR3 in DNA: TGTGCCAGCAGCCCAAGCCGGGGGGGCCGACGCACAGATACGCAGTATTTT. Translated: CASSPSRGGRRTDTQYF. The whole variable domain, remainder taken from reference TRBV7-9 and TRBJ2-3, is DTGVSQNPRHKITKRGQNVTFRCDPISEHNRLYWYRQTLGQGPEFLTYFQNEAQLEKSRLLSDRFSAERPKGSFSTLEIQRTEQGDSAMYLCASSPSRGGRRTDTQYFGPGTRLTVL.

This chain joins TRBV5-4 and TRBJ2-1; TRBD2 aligns across 11 bases. The V gene end was trimmed by 4 bases and the J gene end by 9 bases; junction bases not matched to a gene: 9. Per the germline V gene, CDR1 is SGHNT and CDR2 is YYREEE (reference sequence). The CDR3 sequence is 15 residues long. CDR3 sequence reads: CASSERISGGAEQFF. The CDR3 DNA sequence: TGTGCCAGCAGCGAACGAATTAGCGGGGGGGCTGAGCAGTTCTTC.

The rearrangement links TRBV7-2 to TRBJ2-5; D call uncertain. V was pared by 2 bases and J by 4 bases, with 11 bases between. CDR1 is SGHTA, CDR2 FQGNSA, per germline. CDR3 size: 14 residues. The CDR3 DNA follows: TGTGCCAGCAGCTTACGGGCCGCTCTAGAGACCCAGTACTTC. Its translation is CASSLRAALETQYF.

J is TRBJ2-3 and V is TRBV2; TRBD1 matches at 9 bases. The CDR3 consists of 15 residues. After removal of 5 bases from V and 5 bases from J, the junction contained 8 bases not matched to a gene. Looked up from germline, CDR1 is SNHLY and CDR2 is FYNNEI. The CDR3, as DNA: TGTGCCAGCAGTTTTCCGGGACAGGGATTAGATACGCAGTATTTT. This codes for CASSFPGQGLDTQYF.

The chain has TRBV25-1 and TRBJ2-5, with a tentative D call TRBD1 (6 bases). Germline lookup yields CDR1 MGHDK and CDR2 SYGVNS. Deletions cut 1 base from V and 2 bases from J, with 14 bases between. The CDR3 runs 16 residues. CDR3 sequence: CASSELGAGVQETQYF. CDR3 DNA sequence: TGTGCCAGCAGTGAATTGGGGGCTGGAGTGCAAGAGACCCAGTACTTC.